This T cell receptor (beta chain) was captured by sequencing in a study of blood T cell repertoires in COVID-19. Whole-study context: Samples representing acute and convalescent COVID-19 were sourced from the United States, Italy and Spain. Sample material is recorded as cDNA or gDNA derived from T cells, B-cell-depleted T cells, or PBMCs.

The CDR3 contains 15 residues. Germline CDR1 reads LGHDT; CDR2 reads YNNKEL (reference sequence). V gave up 1 base and J gave up 5 bases, with 14 bases separating them. Authors' processing steps: Quantification of nucleated cells was approximated via reference gene primer amplification. Measured with immunoSEQ multiplex PCR; TCRdb has only the in-frame clones, and not every one. That table is the source of V, J and clone size, and D and trimming were worked out from the DNA. Among 45,000 to 70,000 clones listed, roughly 86% were seen once. The chain recombines TRBV3-1 (or the pseudogene TRBV3-2) with TRBJ2-5; maybe TRBD1 (5 bases). Sequencing was carried out using peripheral blood. The clonotype comes from a woman aged 80 or over with acute or convalescent COVID-19. CDR3 DNA sequence: TGTGCCAGCAGCCAAGGCAGGGTGGACGGGGAGACCCAGTACTTC. Encoded protein: CASSQGRVDGETQYF.